The sequence of this T cell receptor beta chain was determined in a study of cytomegalovirus exposure and HLA in healthy donors. The 120-subject validation cohort, separate from the approximately 670-subject first cohort, included the donors. The V end was cut by 5 bases, the J end by 4 bases, with 11 bases between. CDR1 SGHVS and CDR2 FQNEAQ come from the germline V gene. There are 13 residues in the CDR3. Method: immunoSEQ multiplex PCR; TCRdb's copy keeps in-frame clones and lacks some. The sample yields 250,000 to 400,000 clones, 88% seen once. Note on this clone: What it recognizes is unknown.

Findings and caveats of the study: TCR beta chains numbering more than 150 were designated cytomegalovirus-associated. Most TCR sequences were seen very rarely across donors, but some public TCRs occurred in many.

The TCR sequence derives from a man younger than 45 in good health and CMV-seronegative. The source material was PBMCs. The chain links TRBV7-8 to TRBJ1-2, with D tentatively TRBD1 (5 bases). CDR3 sequence: CASSTGGSYGYTF. The CDR3 coding sequence is TGTGCCAGCAGCACCGGGGGGTCCTATGGCTACACCTTC. Full variable domain (remainder filled in from reference TRBV7-8 and TRBJ1-2): GAGVSQSPRYKVAKRGQDVALRCDPISGHVSLFWYQQALGQGPEFLTYFQNEAQLDKSGLPSDRFFAERPEGSVSTLKIQRTQQEDSAVYLCASSTGGSYGYTFGSGTRLTVV.